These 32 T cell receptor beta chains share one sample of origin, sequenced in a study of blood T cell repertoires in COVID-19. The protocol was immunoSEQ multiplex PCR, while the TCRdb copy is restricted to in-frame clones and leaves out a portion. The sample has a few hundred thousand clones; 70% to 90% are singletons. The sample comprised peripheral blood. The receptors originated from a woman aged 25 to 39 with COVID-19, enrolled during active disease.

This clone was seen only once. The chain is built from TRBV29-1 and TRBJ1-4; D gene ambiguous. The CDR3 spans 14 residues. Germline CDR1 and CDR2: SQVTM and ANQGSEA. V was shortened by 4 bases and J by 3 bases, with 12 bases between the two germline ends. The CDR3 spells CSVGFDTANEKLFF. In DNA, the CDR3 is TGCAGCGTTGGGTTCGACACCGCTAATGAAAAACTGTTTTTT.

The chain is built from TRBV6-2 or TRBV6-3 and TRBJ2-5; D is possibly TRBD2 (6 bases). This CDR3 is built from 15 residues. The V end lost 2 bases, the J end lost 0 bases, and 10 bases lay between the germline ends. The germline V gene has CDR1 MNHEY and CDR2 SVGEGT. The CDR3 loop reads CASSYHSGDQETQYF. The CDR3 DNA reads TGTGCCAGCAGTTACCATTCGGGGGACCAAGAGACCCAGTACTTC.

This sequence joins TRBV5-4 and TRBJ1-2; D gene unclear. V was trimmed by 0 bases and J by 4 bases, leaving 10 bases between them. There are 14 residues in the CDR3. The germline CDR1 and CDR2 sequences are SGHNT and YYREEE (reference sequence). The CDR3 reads CASSLGLTSYGYTF. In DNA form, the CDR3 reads TGTGCCAGCAGCTTGGGGCTCACCTCCTATGGCTACACCTTC. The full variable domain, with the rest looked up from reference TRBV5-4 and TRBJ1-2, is ETGVTQSPTHLIKTRGQQVTLRCSSQSGHNTVSWYQQALGQGPQFIFQYYREEENGRGNFPPRFSGLQFPNYSSELNVNALELDDSALYLCASSLGLTSYGYTFGSGTRLTVV.

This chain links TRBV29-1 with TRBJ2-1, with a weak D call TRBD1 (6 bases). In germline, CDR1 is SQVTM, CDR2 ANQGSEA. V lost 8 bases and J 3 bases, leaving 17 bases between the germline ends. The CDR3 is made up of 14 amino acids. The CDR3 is CSLSDSYHYNEQFF. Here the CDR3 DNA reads TGCAGCCTTTCGGACAGCTATCACTACAATGAGCAGTTCTTC.

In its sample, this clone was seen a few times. This chain's CDR3 is CASSLTGSGYEQYF. The CDR3, as DNA: TGTGCCAGCAGTTTGACAGGGAGCGGCTACGAGCAGTACTTC. This chain uses TRBV2 with TRBJ2-7; TRBD1 aligns across 7 bases. The CDR3 totals 14 residues. V was pared by 5 bases and J by 3 bases, with 7 bases of the junction left unmatched. The V gene's germline CDR1 is SNHLY and CDR2 FYNNEI.

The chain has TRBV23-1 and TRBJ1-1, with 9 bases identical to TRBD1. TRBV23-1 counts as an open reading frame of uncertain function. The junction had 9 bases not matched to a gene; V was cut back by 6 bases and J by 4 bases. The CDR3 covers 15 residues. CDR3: CASSPAGTGTTEAFF. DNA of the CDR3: TGCGCCAGCAGCCCCGCCGGGACAGGGACCACTGAAGCTTTCTTT.

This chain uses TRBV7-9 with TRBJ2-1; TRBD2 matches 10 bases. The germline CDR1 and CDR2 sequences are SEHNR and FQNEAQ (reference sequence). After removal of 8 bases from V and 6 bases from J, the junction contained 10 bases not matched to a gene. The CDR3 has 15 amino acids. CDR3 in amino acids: CASRLSGGVFNEQFF. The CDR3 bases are TGTGCCAGCCGACTAAGCGGGGGGGTTTTCAATGAGCAGTTCTTC. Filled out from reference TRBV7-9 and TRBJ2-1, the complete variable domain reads DTGVSQNPRHKITKRGQNVTFRCDPISEHNRLYWYRQTLGQGPEFLTYFQNEAQLEKSRLLSDRFSAERPKGSFSTLEIQRTEQGDSAMYLCASRLSGGVFNEQFFGPGTRLTVL.

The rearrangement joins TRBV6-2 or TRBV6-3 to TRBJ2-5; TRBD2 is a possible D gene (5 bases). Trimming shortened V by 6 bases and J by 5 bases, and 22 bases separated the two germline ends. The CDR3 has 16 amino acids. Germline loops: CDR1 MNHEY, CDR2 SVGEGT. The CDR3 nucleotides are TGTGCCAGCAGCACAAATCCCGGAGGTGCGCGGGAGACCCAGTACTTC. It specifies CASSTNPGGARETQYF.

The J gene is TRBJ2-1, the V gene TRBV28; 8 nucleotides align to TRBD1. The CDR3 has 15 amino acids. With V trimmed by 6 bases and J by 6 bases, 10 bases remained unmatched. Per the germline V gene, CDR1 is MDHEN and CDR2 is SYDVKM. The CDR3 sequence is CASSPSGGPRNEQFF. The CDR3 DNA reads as TGTGCCAGCAGCCCTTCAGGGGGCCCCCGCAATGAGCAGTTCTTC.

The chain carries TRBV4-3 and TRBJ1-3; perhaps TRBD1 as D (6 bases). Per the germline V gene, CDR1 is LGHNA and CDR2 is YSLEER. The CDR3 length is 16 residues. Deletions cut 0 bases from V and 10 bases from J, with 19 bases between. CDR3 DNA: TGCGCCAGCAGCCAAGAGGCGCGTCACCCTAGGGGGACCATATATTTT. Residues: CASSQEARHPRGTIYF.

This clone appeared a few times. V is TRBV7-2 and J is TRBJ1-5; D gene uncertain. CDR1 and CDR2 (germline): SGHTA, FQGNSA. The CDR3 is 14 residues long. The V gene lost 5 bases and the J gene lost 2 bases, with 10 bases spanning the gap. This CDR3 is CASSPEGGNQPQHF. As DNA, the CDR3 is TGTGCCAGCAGCCCAGAAGGAGGCAATCAGCCCCAGCATTTT.

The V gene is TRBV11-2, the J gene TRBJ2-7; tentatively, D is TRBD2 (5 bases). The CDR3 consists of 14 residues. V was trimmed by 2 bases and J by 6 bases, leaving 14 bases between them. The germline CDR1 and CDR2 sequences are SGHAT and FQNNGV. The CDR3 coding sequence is TGTGCCAGCAGCTTAAGCCGGGATCTCGGCGAGCAGTACGTC. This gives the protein CASSLSRDLGEQYV.

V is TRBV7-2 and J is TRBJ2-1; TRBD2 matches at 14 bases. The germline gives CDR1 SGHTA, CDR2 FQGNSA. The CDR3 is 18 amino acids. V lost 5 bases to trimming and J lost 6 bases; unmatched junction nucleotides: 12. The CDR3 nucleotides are TGTGCCAGCAGCCGCGCGGGACTAGCGGGAGCCGCTAGCAATGAGCAGTTCTTC. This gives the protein CASSRAGLAGAASNEQFF.

The CDR3 bases are TGTGCCAGCAGCCTTCTTTTAGCGGGAGGTTACCACAATGAGCAGTTCTTC. Translating gives CASSLLLAGGYHNEQFF. This chain connects TRBV5-6 to TRBJ2-1; 10 bases are a match to TRBD2. The germline V gene has CDR1 SGHDT and CDR2 YYEEEE. The CDR3 runs to 17 residues. J was trimmed by 5 bases and V by 4 bases; bases with no gene match: 12. Supplemented by reference TRBV5-6 and TRBJ2-1, the full variable domain reads DAGVTQSPTHLIKTRGQQVTLRCSPKSGHDTVSWYQQALGQGPQFIFQYYEEEERQRGNFPDRFSGHQFPNYSSELNVNALLLGDSALYLCASSLLLAGGYHNEQFFGPGTRLTVL.

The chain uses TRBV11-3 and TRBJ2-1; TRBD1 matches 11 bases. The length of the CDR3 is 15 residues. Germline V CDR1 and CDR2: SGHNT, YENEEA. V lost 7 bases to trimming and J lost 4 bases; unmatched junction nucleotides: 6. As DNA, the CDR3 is TGTGCCAGCACCCGAGGACAGGGGGCATACAATGAGCAGTTCTTC. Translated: CASTRGQGAYNEQFF.

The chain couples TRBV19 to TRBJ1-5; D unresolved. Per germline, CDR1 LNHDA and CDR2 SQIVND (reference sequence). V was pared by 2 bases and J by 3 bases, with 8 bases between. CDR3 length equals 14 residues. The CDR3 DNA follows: TGTGCCAGTAGTATAAGGAGGAACAATCAGCCCCAGCATTTT. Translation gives CASSIRRNNQPQHF. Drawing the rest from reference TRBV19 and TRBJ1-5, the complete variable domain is DGGITQSPKYLFRKEGQNVTLSCEQNLNHDAMYWYRQDPGQGLRLIYYSQIVNDFQKGDIAEGYSVSREKKESFPLTVTSAQKNPTAFYLCASSIRRNNQPQHFGDGTRLSIL.

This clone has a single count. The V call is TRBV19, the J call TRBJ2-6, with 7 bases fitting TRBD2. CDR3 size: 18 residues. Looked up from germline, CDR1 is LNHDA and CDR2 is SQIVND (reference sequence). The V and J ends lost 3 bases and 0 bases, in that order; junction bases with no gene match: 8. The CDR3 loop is CASSISAGESSGANVLTF. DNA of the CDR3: TGTGCCAGTAGTATTTCCGCGGGAGAGAGCTCTGGGGCCAACGTCCTGACTTTC.

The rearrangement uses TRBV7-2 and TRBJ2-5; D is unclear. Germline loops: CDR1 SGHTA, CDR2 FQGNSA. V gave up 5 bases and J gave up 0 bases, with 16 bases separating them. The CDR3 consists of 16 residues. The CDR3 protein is CASSLLYLTHQETQYF. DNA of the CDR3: TGTGCCAGCAGCCTACTTTACTTGACTCACCAAGAGACCCAGTACTTC.

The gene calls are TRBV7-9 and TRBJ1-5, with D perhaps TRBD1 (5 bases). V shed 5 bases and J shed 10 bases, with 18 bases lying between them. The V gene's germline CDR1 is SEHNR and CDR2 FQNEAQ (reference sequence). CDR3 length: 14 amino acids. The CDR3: CASSPGDWVFPQHF. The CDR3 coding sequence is TGTGCCAGCAGCCCCGGGGACTGGGTTTTCCCCCAGCATTTT.

The CDR3 region has the DNA TGCGCCAGCAGTGATAGGCCAGCGGGGGGTTACGAGCAGTACTTC. It translates to CASSDRPAGGYEQYF. The chain carries TRBV10-1 and TRBJ2-7; 9 nucleotides align to TRBD2. J lost 4 bases, V lost 3 bases, and 7 bases had no gene match. CDR3 length: 15 amino acids. Germline values: CDR1 WNHNN, CDR2 SYGVQD (reference sequence).

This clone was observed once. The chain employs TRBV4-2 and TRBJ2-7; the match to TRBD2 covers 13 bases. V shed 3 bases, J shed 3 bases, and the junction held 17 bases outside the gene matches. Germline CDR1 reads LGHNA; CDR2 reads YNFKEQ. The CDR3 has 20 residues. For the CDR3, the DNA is TGTGCCAGCAGCCAGTACCATCGGACTAGCGGGGGCCTTACCAACTACGAGCAGTACTTC. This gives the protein CASSQYHRTSGGLTNYEQYF.

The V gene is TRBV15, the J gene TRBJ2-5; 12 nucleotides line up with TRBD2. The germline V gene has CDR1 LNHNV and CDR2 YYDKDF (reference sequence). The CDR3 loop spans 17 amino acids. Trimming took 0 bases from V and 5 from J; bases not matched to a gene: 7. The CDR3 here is CATSRDGLAGFGETQYF. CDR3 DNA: TGTGCCACCAGCAGAGATGGACTAGCGGGGTTTGGCGAGACCCAGTACTTC.

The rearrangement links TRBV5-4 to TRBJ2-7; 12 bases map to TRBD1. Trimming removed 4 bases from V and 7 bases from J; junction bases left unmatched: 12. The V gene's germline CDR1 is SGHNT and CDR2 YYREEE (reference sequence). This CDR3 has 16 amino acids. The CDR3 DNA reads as TGTGCCAGCAGCCCCCGGAAGGGACAGGGGGCGAATGAGCAGTACTTC. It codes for CASSPRKGQGANEQYF.

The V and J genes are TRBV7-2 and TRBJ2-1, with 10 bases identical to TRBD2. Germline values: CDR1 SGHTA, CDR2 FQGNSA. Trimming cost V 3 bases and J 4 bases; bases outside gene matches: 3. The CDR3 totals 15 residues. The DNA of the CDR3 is TGTGCCAGCAGCTTCGGGACTAGCGAGTACAATGAGCAGTTCTTC. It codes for CASSFGTSEYNEQFF. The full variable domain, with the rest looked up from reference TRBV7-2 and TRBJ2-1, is GAGVSQSPSNKVTEKGKDVELRCDPISGHTALYWYRQSLGQGLEFLIYFQGNSAPDKSGLPSDRFSAERTGGSVSTLTIQRTQQEDSAVYLCASSFGTSEYNEQFFGPGTRLTVL.

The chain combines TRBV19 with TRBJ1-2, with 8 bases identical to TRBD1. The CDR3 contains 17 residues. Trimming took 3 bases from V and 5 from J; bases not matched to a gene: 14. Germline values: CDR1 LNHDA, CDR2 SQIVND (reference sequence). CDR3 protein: CASSIPTPDRGPYGYTF. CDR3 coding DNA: TGTGCCAGTAGTATCCCCACACCCGACAGGGGACCGTATGGCTACACCTTC.

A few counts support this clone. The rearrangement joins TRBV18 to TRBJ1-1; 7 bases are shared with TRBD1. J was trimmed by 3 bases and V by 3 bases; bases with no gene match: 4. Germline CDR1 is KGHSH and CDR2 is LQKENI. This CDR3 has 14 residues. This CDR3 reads CASSPLGGDTEAFF. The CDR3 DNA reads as TGTGCCAGCTCACCGCTAGGGGGCGACACTGAAGCTTTCTTT. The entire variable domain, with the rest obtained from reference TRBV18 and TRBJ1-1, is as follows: NAGVMQNPRHLVRRRGQEARLRCSPMKGHSHVYWYRQLPEEGLKFMVYLQKENIIDESGMPKERFSAEFPKEGPSILRIQQVVRGDSAAYFCASSPLGGDTEAFFGQGTRLTVV.

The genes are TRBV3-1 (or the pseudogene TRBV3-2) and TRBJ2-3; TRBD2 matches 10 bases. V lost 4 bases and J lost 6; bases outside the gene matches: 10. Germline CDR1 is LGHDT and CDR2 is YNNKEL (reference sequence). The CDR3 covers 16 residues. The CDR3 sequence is CASSPLGLAEWDTQYF. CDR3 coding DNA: TGTGCCAGCAGCCCTCTTGGACTAGCGGAGTGGGATACGCAGTATTTT.

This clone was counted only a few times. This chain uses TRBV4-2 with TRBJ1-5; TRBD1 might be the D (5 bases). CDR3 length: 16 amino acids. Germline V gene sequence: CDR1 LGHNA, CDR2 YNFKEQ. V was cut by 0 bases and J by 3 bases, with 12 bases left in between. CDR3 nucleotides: TGTGCCAGCAGCCAAGAGGCAGGGAACGACAATCAGCCCCAGCATTTT. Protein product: CASSQEAGNDNQPQHF.

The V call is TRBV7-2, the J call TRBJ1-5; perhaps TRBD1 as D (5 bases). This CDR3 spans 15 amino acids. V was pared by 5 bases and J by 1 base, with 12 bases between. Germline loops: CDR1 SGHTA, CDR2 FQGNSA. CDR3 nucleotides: TGTGCCAGCAGCGTCGAGACAGCCAGCAATCAGCCCCAGCATTTT. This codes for CASSVETASNQPQHF.

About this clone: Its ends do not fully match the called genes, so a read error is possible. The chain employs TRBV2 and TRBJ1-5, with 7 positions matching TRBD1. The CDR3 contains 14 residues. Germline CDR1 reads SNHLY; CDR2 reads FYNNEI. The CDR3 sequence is CASSEDRGNQPQHF. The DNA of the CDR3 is TGTGCCAGCAGCGAAGACAGGGGCAATCAGCCCCAGCATTTT.

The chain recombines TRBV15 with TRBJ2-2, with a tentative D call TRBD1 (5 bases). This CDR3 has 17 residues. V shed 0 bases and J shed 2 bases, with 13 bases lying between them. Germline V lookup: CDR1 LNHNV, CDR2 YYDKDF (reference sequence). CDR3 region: CATSRDRGRVNTGELFF. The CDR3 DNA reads TGTGCCACCAGCAGAGATAGGGGCAGGGTTAACACCGGGGAGCTGTTTTTT. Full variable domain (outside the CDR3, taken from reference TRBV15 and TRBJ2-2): DAMVIQNPRYQVTQFGKPVTLSCSQTLNHNVMYWYQQKSSQAPKLLFHYYDKDFNNEADTPDNFQSRRPNTSFCFLDIRSPGLGDTAMYLCATSRDRGRVNTGELFFGEGSRLTVL.

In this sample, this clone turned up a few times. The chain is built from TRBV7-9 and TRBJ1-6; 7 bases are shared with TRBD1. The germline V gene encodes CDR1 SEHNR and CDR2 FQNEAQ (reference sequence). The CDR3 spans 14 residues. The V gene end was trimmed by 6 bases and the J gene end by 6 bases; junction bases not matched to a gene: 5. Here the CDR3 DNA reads TGTGCCAGCAGGATGGACAGGAGTAATTCACCCCTCCACTTT. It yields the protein CASRMDRSNSPLHF.